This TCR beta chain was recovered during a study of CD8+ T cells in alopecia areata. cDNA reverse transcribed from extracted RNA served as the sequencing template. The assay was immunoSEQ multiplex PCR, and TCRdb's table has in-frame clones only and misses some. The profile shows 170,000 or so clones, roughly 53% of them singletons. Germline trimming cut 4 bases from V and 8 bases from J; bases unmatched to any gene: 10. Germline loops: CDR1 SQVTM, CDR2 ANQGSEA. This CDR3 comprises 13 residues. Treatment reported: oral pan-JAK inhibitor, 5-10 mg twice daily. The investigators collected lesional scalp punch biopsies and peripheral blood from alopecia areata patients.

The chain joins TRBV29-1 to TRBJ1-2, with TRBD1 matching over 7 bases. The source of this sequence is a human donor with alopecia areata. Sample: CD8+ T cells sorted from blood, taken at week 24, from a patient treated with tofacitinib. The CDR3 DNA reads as TGCAGCGTTGCGGGACAGCAATTACACGGCTACACCTTC. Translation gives CSVAGQQLHGYTF.